The rows below give T cell receptor beta chains drawn from one sample of a study of T-cell memory formation after mild COVID-19. TCRdb itself ran the 5' RACE reads through MiXCR, one entry per CDR3 protein. The table records fewer than 700,000 distinct CDR3 sequences, roughly 22% of them present only once. The sample was PBMCs or a T cell subset sorted from them (not recorded which). The receptors here all came from an adult woman who had mild COVID-19 (a few samples of this study predate the infection). Cell type and time point are not known. Each CDR3 is given with its conserved first and last residue. Fields, in order: CDR3 protein, CDR3 DNA, J gene, V gene, D gene, clone size. The D gene is left open where the match is weak. A row's size may be missing; if present it is once, few, many or a size class.

CASSATGDSYNEQFF,TGTGCCAGCAGCGCGACAGGGGACTCCTACAATGAGCAGTTCTTC,TRBJ2-1,TRBV5-6,TRBD1,-
CASSPIRQGAYEQYF,TGTGCCAGCAGCCCGATCCGACAGGGGGCCTACGAGCAGTACTTC,TRBJ2-7,TRBV7-6,TRBD1,few
CASSHPMDEGGNTIYF,TGTGCCAGCAGCCACCCTATGGACGAGGGGGGAAACACCATATATTTT,TRBJ1-3,TRBV3-1,-,-
CASSQEVRGPYEQYF,TGCGCCAGCAGCCAAGAAGTGCGCGGACCCTACGAGCAGTACTTC,TRBJ2-7,TRBV4-3,-,few
CASSGRGLTDTQYF,TGCGCCAGCAGCGGGAGGGGCCTCACAGATACGCAGTATTTT,TRBJ2-3,TRBV5-1,TRBD2,-
CASTTGWSQPQHF,TGTGCCAGCACGACAGGGTGGAGTCAGCCCCAGCATTTT,TRBJ1-5,TRBV12-3/TRBV12-4,TRBD1,few
CASSVGVLDNEQFF,TGTGCCAGCAGCGTAGGGGTTTTGGACAATGAGCAGTTCTTC,TRBJ2-1,TRBV9,-,-
CASSLTSGATYEQFF,TGTGCCAGCAGCTTGACTAGCGGGGCTACCTATGAGCAGTTCTTC,TRBJ2-1,TRBV5-6,TRBD2,few
CASTGVVSLGGRLKDTQYF,TGTGCCAGCACCGGAGTGGTGTCTCTGGGAGGCCGCCTAAAAGATACGCAGTATTTT,TRBJ2-3,TRBV25-1,-,many
CASSYTLDSYNEQFF,TGTGCCAGCAGTTACACCTTAGACTCCTACAATGAGCAGTTCTTC,TRBJ2-1,TRBV6-2/TRBV6-3,-,-
CASSLAPGPVNTEAFF,TGTGCCAGCAGCTTAGCGCCGGGACCCGTGAACACTGAAGCTTTCTTT,TRBJ1-1,TRBV7-9,-,-
CASSESRRGPPYEQYF,TGTGCCAGCTCCGAGAGCAGGCGGGGCCCCCCCTACGAGCAGTACTTC,TRBJ2-7,TRBV18,-,-
CASVQGAAEAFF,TGTGCCAGCGTACAGGGGGCAGCTGAAGCTTTCTTT,TRBJ1-1,TRBV6-1,TRBD1,few
CASSLKGVQPQHF,TGTGCCAGCAGTTTAAAGGGGGTTCAGCCCCAGCATTTT,TRBJ1-5,TRBV12-3/TRBV12-4,-,few
CASSSRTGLGEQYF,TGTGCCAGTAGTTCCCGGACAGGTCTTGGCGAGCAGTACTTC,TRBJ2-7,TRBV19,TRBD1,-
CASSLFVLNYEQYF,TGTGCCAGCAGTTTATTCGTACTGAACTACGAGCAGTACTTC,TRBJ2-7,TRBV12-3/TRBV12-4,-,many